This TCR beta chain was captured in a study of OX40 agonist ivuxolimab in advanced cancers. Libraries were prepared by immunoSEQ multiplex PCR; TCRdb keeps only in-frame clonotypes and omits some of them. The repertoire holds 55,000 to 70,000 clones, with about 90% as singletons. Autoimmune disease history or systemic immunosuppression disqualified patients. This CDR3 is built from 14 residues. Looked up from germline, CDR1 is MDHEN and CDR2 is SYDVKM. Trimming took off 1 base at V and 3 bases at J, with 9 bases between the two ends. V and J are TRBV28 and TRBJ2-5; D gene uncertain. The sequence was obtained from an adult with an advanced solid tumor such as melanoma, head and neck, liver or kidney cancer. The sequencing here drew on CD4+ or CD8+ T cells sorted from blood, taken in a trial of the OX40 agonist ivuxolimab. CDR3 loop: CASSLFSAKETQYF. The CDR3 bases are TGTGCCAGCAGTTTATTTTCAGCTAAAGAGACCCAGTACTTC.